This T cell receptor (beta chain) came from a study of blood T cell repertoires in COVID-19. In the study overall: Sites in the United States, Italy and Spain provided acute and convalescent COVID-19 samples.

In the original analysis: Reference gene primer amplification gave estimated nucleated cell counts. The assay was immunoSEQ multiplex PCR, and TCRdb's table has in-frame clones only and misses some. V, J and clone size reflect that table, while D and trimming were determined from the DNA. This repertoire shows approximately 140,000 clones, about 80% found once; its top ten account for approximately 6.1%. This clone was recorded only once. The germline gives CDR1 SGHAT, CDR2 FQNNGV. The CDR3 length is 18 residues. Unmatched junction bases numbered 10, after V lost 3 bases and J lost 4 bases. This sequence was found in a human donor in a cohort sampled during active COVID-19. Sequenced material: peripheral blood. The chain combines TRBV11-2 with TRBJ2-2; 11 positions agree with TRBD2. The CDR3 nucleotides read TGTGCCAGCAGCTTCTCTAGCGGGGGGACCAGGGGCACCGGGGAGCTGTTTTTT. Protein product: CASSFSSGGTRGTGELFF. Full variable domain (remainder filled in from reference TRBV11-2 and TRBJ2-2): EAGVAQSPRYKIIEKRQSVAFWCNPISGHATLYWYQQILGQGPKLLIQFQNNGVVDDSQLPKDRFSAERLKGVDSTLKIQPAKLEDSAVYLCASSFSSGGTRGTGELFFGEGSRLTVL.